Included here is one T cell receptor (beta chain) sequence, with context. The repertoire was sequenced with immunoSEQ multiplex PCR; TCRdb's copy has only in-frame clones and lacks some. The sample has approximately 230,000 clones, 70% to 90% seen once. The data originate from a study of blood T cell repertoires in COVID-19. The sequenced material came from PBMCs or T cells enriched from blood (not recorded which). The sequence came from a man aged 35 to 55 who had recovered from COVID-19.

In DNA form, the CDR3 reads TGTGCCAGCAGCCGGGACTTCCTCCCAGGCCGTGGCTACACCTTC. This sequence encodes CASSRDFLPGRGYTF. The chain employs TRBV5-4 and TRBJ1-2; possibly TRBD1 for D (5 bases). Germline CDR1 SGHNT, CDR2 YYREEE (reference sequence). V lost 4 bases and J lost 7, with 20 bases in between. The CDR3 runs to 15 residues.